This T cell receptor (beta chain) was retrieved from a study of blood T cell repertoires in COVID-19. About the study: PBMCs, B-cell-depleted T cells, or T cells were the source of the cDNA or gDNA that made up the material.

Per the authors' pipeline: Nucleated cell number was recorded as an estimate derived from reference gene primer amplification. Only in-frame clones appear in the TCRdb table, and some are missing; sequencing was by immunoSEQ multiplex PCR. V, J and clone size derive from that table, while D and trimming were established from the DNA sequence. The top ten hold more than 9.5% of the sample, which has 160,000 or so clones, around 85% seen once. Germline values: CDR1 MNHEY, CDR2 SVGEGT. V shed 4 bases and J shed 13 bases, with 26 bases lying between them. CDR3 length equals 17 residues. The sequence derives from a man between 60 and 75 years old with active or convalescent COVID-19. Sequenced: peripheral blood. The V gene is TRBV6-2 or TRBV6-3, the J gene TRBJ1-6; maybe TRBD1 (5 bases). The CDR3 here is CASSSTQGDVAVHPLHF. CDR3 DNA: TGTGCCAGCAGTTCCACTCAAGGGGACGTAGCGGTTCACCCCCTCCACTTT.